This T cell receptor beta chain was retrieved from a study of cytomegalovirus exposure and HLA in healthy donors. In the PCR, 60 Vbeta and 13 Jbeta primers were used. The repertoire was sequenced with immunoSEQ multiplex PCR; TCRdb's copy has only in-frame clones and lacks some. The sample includes over 100,000 clones, roughly 73% seen only once; the top ten take roughly 0.9%. J was trimmed by 7 bases and V by 6 bases; bases with no gene match: 4. The CDR3 loop spans 15 amino acids. Germline CDR1 is KGHSH and CDR2 is LQKENI. As for this clone: Its target is unknown.

Findings of the study overall: An ancestry cluster, one associated with Asian ancestry, reportedly showed fewer N-insertions than the roughly 670-donor mean in a later analysis.

The V gene is TRBV18, the J gene TRBJ2-1, with 15 bases lining up with TRBD2. The sequence came from a woman aged 25 to 45 in good health and CMV-seronegative. The sequencing sample was made of PBMCs. The CDR3 sequence is CASSRTSGRVNEQFF. For the CDR3, the DNA is TGTGCCAGCTCGCGGACTAGCGGGAGGGTTAATGAGCAGTTCTTC.